This T cell receptor (beta chain) was identified in a study of shared clonotypes between healthy human individuals. Study-level information: The study used three CD4 naive, three CD4 memory, two CD8 naive and one CD8 memory plate per donor.

Overall study findings and caveats: As a rule, naive subsets had a larger estimated richness than memory subsets.

This clone was seen only a few times. The target antigen is unknown. Every contributor of samples was a Caucasian grown-up residing in Nashville, Tennessee. The split of CD4+ cells yielded CD45RA+ naive and CD45RA-negative memory subsets. The data were produced by immunoSEQ multiplex PCR, yet TCRdb's version contains in-frame clones alone and is incomplete. This sample has about 670,000 clones, with around 72% found just once. The germline gives CDR1 MDHEN, CDR2 SYDVKM. The length of the CDR3 is 18 residues. Trimming at V came to 2 bases and at J to 6 bases, leaving 18 bases not matched to a gene. The source material was memory CD4+ T cells sorted from blood. Specified subset: CD45RA-negative fraction. The chain recombines TRBV28 with TRBJ1-1; 7 bases match TRBD1. This sequence originates from a woman under 40 in good health. The CDR3 bases are TGTGCCAGCAGTTTACCTACCCCCCCCACCGGGACAGAGCCTGAAGCTTTCTTT. It translates to CASSLPTPPTGTEPEAFF.